This entry lists 10 T cell receptor beta chains sequenced from one sample in a study of OX40 agonist ivuxolimab in advanced cancers. Clones were read by immunoSEQ multiplex PCR, and TCRdb kept only the in-frame ones, dropping some. The sample has under 70,000 clones, about nine tenths seen once. Sequences were derived from CD4+ or CD8+ T cells sorted from blood, sampled in a trial of the OX40 agonist ivuxolimab. The receptors shown here come from an adult with an advanced solid tumor such as melanoma, head and neck, liver or kidney cancer.

The J gene is TRBJ2-5, the V gene TRBV5-4; D is possibly TRBD1 or TRBD2 (6 bases each). The germline V gene has CDR1 SGHNT and CDR2 YYREEE (reference sequence). CDR3 length: 14 residues. V was clipped by 1 base and J by 2 bases, with 9 bases between them. CDR3 protein: CASSLPGAQETQYF. CDR3 in DNA: TGTGCCAGCAGCTTGCCGGGGGCTCAAGAGACCCAGTACTTC.

This sequence joins TRBV4-1 and TRBJ2-1, with D perhaps matching TRBD1 (5 bases). Trimming pared 0 bases from V and 0 bases from J, leaving 9 bases between. This CDR3 spans 16 amino acids. Looked up from germline, CDR1 is MGHRA and CDR2 is YSYEKL. CDR3 sequence (DNA): TGCGCCAGCAGCCAAGATTGGGGCTTCTCCTACAATGAGCAGTTCTTC. Its translation: CASSQDWGFSYNEQFF.

The chain recombines TRBV19 with TRBJ2-1; D remains ambiguous. Germline assignment: CDR1 LNHDA and CDR2 SQIVND (reference sequence). V dropped 1 base and J dropped 5 bases, with 9 bases sitting between them. This CDR3 is 14 amino acids long. The CDR3 DNA reads TGTGCCAGTAGTATAGGACCGGCTAACAATGAGCAGTTCTTC. Its translation: CASSIGPANNEQFF.

The V gene is TRBV7-9, the J gene TRBJ1-1; possibly TRBD1 for D (5 bases). Germline V gene lookup returns CDR1 SEHNR and CDR2 FQNEAQ (reference sequence). The CDR3 runs to 14 residues. The V end was cut by 0 bases, the J end by 4 bases, with 9 bases between. CDR3 sequence reads: CASSLARDGTEAFF. In nucleotides, the CDR3 is TGTGCCAGCAGCTTAGCCAGGGATGGCACTGAAGCTTTCTTT.

The chain links TRBV11-2 to TRBJ1-2, with a possible D match to TRBD1 (5 bases). Trimming stripped 5 bases from V and 4 bases from J, with 23 bases between. Germline CDR1 and CDR2: SGHAT and FQNNGV. The CDR3 extends over 17 amino acids. The CDR3 region is CASSPLRGPLKSYGYTF. CDR3 DNA: TGTGCCAGCAGCCCGCTCCGGGGCCCTTTGAAGAGCTATGGCTACACCTTC.

The V and J genes are TRBV11-2 and TRBJ2-3; 9 bases match TRBD1. Germline trimming cut 1 base from V and 1 base from J; bases unmatched to any gene: 0. Per germline, CDR1 SGHAT and CDR2 FQNNGV. The CDR3 sequence is 15 residues long. As DNA, the CDR3 is TGTGCCAGCAGCTTAGGGACAGGGGGCACAGATACGCAGTATTTT. This codes for CASSLGTGGTDTQYF.

V gene TRBV6-4 combines with J gene TRBJ1-2, with TRBD1 as a possible D gene (6 bases). Trimming stripped 2 bases from V and 5 bases from J, with 18 bases between. Germline CDR1 and CDR2: MRHNA and SNTAGT. The CDR3 totals 16 residues. CDR3 in amino acids: CASSDLTTGPGYGYTF. The CDR3 DNA follows: TGTGCCAGCAGTGACCTAACGACAGGACCAGGATATGGCTACACCTTC.

This chain joins TRBV14 and TRBJ1-2; a possible D gene is TRBD1 (5 bases). CDR1 and CDR2 (germline): SGHDN, FVKESK. CDR3 size: 17 residues. Trimming removed 4 bases at V and 1 base at J, with 19 bases between. Here the CDR3 DNA reads TGTGCCAGCAGCCCCCTTACAGGACTCACCGTTAACTATGGCTACACCTTC. The encoded protein is CASSPLTGLTVNYGYTF.

The J gene is TRBJ1-4, the V gene TRBV5-4; 7 bases agree with TRBD1. Germline values: CDR1 SGHNT, CDR2 YYREEE (reference sequence). The CDR3 has 15 amino acids. Trimming at V came to 2 bases and at J to 5 bases, leaving 6 bases not matched to a gene. CDR3 residues: CASSFSTGLNEKLFF. The CDR3 bases are TGTGCCAGCAGCTTCTCGACAGGGCTAAATGAAAAACTGTTTTTT.

V and J are TRBV21-1 and TRBJ2-1; the DNA was not used to check the table's D call, TRBD2. TRBV21-1 is labeled a pseudogene. The CDR3 runs 17 residues. DNA for the CDR3: TGTGCCAGCAGCAAAGAGTCCCTACCCCGGGGCTACAATGAGCAGTTCTTC. This sequence encodes CASSKESLPRGYNEQFF.